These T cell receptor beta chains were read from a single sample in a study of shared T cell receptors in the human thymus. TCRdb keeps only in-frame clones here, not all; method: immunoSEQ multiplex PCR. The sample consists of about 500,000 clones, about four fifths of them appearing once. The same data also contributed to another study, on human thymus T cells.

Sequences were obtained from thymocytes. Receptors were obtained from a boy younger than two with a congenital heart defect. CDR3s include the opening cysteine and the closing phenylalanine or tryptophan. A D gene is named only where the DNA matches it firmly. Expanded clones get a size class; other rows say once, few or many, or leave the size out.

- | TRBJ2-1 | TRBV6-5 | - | TGTGCCAGCAGCATCACGGGGTACAATGAGCAGTTCTTC | CASSITGYNEQFF
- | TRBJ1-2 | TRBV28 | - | TGTGCCAGCAGTTTAGACTCAGTCTATGGCTACACCTTC | CASSLDSVYGYTF
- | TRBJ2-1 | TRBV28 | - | TGTGCCAGCAGTACCCCCGACAGCACCTACAATGAGCAGTTCTTC | CASSTPDSTYNEQFF
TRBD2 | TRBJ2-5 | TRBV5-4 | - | TGTGCCAGCAGCTTGATACTGAGTCCTTGGCGGGAGGGCCTGATCGAGACCCAGTACTTC | CASSLILSPWREGLIETQYF
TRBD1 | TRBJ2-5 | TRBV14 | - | TGTGCCAGCAGTCCAGGGGGCGAAGGGGAGACCCAGTACTTC | CASSPGGEGETQYF
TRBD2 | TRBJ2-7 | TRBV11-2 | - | TGTGCCAGCAGCTGGACTCGGGGCGGCGGACTAGCGGCTACCTACGAGCAGTACTTC | CASSWTRGGGLAATYEQYF
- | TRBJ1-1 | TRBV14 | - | TGTGCCAGCAGCCAATATGGCAGATTGAACACTGAAGCTTTCTTT | CASSQYGRLNTEAFF
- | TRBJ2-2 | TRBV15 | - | TGTGCCACCAGCAGAGACCCAGGGGCCGGGGAGCTGTTTTTT | CATSRDPGAGELFF
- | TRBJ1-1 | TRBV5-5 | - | TGTGCCAGCAGCGGGGGGGTGGAGGCTGAAGCTTTCTTT | CASSGGVEAEAFF
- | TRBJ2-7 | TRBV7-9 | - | TGTGCCAGCAGCCCGAGGGCCCCCGCATCCTACGAGCAGTACTTC | CASSPRAPASYEQYF
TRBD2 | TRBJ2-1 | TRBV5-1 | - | TGCGCCAGCAGCTTGGCCCCCCTAGCGGGAGTCCTCTTCTACAATGAGCAGTTCTTC | CASSLAPLAGVLFYNEQFF
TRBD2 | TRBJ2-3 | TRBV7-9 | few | TGTGCCAGCAGCCCCCGGACTAGCGGGAGCACAGATACGCAGTATTTT | CASSPRTSGSTDTQYF
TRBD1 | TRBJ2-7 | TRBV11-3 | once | TGTGCCAGCAGTTATGACAGGGGAGGCGAGCAGTACTTC | CASSYDRGGEQYF
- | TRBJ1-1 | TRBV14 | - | TGTGCCAGCAGCCAAGGGGAGGGGAACACTGAAGCTTTCTTT | CASSQGEGNTEAFF
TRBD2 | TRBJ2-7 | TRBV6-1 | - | TGTGCCAGCAGTGAAGCGCGGGGTAGCGGGAGGGGGGAGCAGTACTTC | CASSEARGSGRGEQYF
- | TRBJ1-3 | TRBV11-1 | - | TGTGCCAGCAGCTTATTCGGCGGGACTGGAAACACCATATATTTT | CASSLFGGTGNTIYF
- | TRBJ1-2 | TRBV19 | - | TGTGCCAGTAGTAACTACGCGGGGGGCACTAACTATGGCTACACCTTC | CASSNYAGGTNYGYTF
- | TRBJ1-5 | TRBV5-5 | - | TGTGCCAGCAGCCCGGGACACCGCAATCAGCCCCAGCATTTT | CASSPGHRNQPQHF
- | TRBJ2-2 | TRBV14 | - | TGTGCCAGCAGCCAAGTCAAGGGGGGGGAGCTGTTTTTT | CASSQVKGGELFF
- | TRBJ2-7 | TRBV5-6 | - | TGTGCCAGCAGCTTGGAACCAGGCACCAAACCCCACGAGCAGTACTTC | CASSLEPGTKPHEQYF
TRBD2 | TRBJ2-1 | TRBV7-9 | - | TGTGCCAGCAGCTTAGGTTCTAGCGGGAATGAGCAGTTCTTC | CASSLGSSGNEQFF
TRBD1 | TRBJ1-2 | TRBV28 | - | TGTGCCAGCCATGGACAGGGGGGAGACCATGGCTACACCTTC | CASHGQGGDHGYTF
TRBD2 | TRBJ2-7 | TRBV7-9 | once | TGTGCCAACAGCGGGGGCTGCAGTGACTCCTACGAGCAGTACTTC | CANSGGCSDSYEQYF
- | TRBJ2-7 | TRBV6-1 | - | TGTGCCAGCAGGAACGGACAGTACCTACCTGTCGAGCAGTACTTC | CASRNGQYLPVEQYF
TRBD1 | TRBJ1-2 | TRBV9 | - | TGTGCCAGCAGCGTTACAGGGGGCGATGGTGGCTACACCTTC | CASSVTGGDGGYTF